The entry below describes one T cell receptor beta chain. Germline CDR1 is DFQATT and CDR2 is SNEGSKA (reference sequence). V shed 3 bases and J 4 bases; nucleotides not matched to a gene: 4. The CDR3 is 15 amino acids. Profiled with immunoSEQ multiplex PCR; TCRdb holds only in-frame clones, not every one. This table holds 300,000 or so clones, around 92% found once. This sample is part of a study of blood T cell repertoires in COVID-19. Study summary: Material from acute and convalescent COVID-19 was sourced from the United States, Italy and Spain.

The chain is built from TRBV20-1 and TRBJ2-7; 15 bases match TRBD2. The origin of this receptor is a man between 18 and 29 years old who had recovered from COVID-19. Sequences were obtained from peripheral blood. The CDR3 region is CSASGLAGGRYEQYF. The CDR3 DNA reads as TGCAGTGCTAGTGGACTAGCGGGGGGGCGATACGAGCAGTACTTC.